This T cell receptor beta chain is drawn from a study of Graves' ophthalmopathy and Graves' hyperthyroidism. About the study: Hyperthyroidism qualified as stable when ophthalmopathy did not develop within 18 months of follow-up. Findings and caveats of the study: Clonotypes were expanded in thyroid at above 0.001 frequency, and most also appeared in blood.

TCR beta CDR3 regions were amplified from RNA transcripts. The authors performed first-round RT-PCR with HTBI primers and then a second-round multiplex PCR. TCRdb recomputed calls from the multiplex PCR reads with MiXCR, one row per CDR3 protein. The sample lists about 1.1 million distinct CDR3 sequences; less than 45% were seen once. This CDR3 spans 17 amino acids. Germline V gene lookup returns CDR1 DFQATT and CDR2 SNEGSKA (reference sequence). V was pared by 5 bases and J by 3 bases, with 20 bases between. This clonotype was seen only a few times. The antigen remains undetermined. This sequence joins TRBV20-1 and TRBJ2-6, with a tentative D call TRBD1 (6 bases). This receptor was identified in an adult man with Graves' hyperthyroidism. The material sequenced was peripheral blood or thyroid tissue (not recorded which). CDR3 DNA: TGCAGTGCTGGGCCCTACTACAGGGAAAGTGGGGCCAACGTCCTGACTTTC. Translated: CSAGPYYRESGANVLTF.